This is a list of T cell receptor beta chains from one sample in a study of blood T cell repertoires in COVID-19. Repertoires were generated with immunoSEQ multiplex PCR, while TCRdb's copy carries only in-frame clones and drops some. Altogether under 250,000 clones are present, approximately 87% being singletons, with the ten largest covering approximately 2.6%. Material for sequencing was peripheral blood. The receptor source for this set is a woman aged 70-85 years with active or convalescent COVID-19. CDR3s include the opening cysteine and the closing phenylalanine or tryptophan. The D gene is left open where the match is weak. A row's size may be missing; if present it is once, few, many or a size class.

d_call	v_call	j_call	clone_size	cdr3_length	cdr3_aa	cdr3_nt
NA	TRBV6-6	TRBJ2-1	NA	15	CASSYAGKVHNEQFF	TGTGCCAGCAGTTACGCAGGGAAAGTTCACAATGAGCAGTTCTTC
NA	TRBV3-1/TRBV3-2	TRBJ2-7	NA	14	CASRSRGAPYEQYF	TGTGCCAGCAGGTCCCGTGGGGCCCCCTACGAGCAGTACTTC
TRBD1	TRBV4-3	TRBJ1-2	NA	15	CASSQVVQGGYGYTF	TGCGCCAGCAGCCAAGTTGTACAGGGGGGCTATGGCTACACCTTC
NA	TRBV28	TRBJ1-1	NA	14	CASSSPSGGEEAFF	TGTGCCAGCAGTTCCCCGTCAGGAGGCGAGGAAGCTTTCTTT
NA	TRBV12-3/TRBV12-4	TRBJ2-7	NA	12	CASSSEGRGQYF	TGTGCCAGCAGTTCGGAGGGGCGGGGGCAGTACTTC
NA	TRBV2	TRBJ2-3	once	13	CASSGPTPDTQYF	TGTGCCAGCAGTGGCCCCACTCCGGATACGCAGTATTTT
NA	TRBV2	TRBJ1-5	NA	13	CASNPDSGQPQHF	TGTGCCAGCAATCCAGACTCCGGTCAGCCCCAGCATTTT
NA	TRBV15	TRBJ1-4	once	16	CATSRDLATAQEKLFF	TGTGCCACCAGCAGAGATTTAGCAACCGCCCAGGAAAAACTGTTTTTT
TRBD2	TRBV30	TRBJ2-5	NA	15	CAWGPLAGGSETQYF	TGTGCCTGGGGACCACTAGCGGGGGGGTCGGAGACCCAGTACTTC
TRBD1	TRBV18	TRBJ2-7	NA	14	CASSPSRDSYEQYF	TGTGCCAGCTCACCATCTAGGGACAGCTACGAGCAGTACTTC
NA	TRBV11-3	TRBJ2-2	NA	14	CASSLTSGTGELFF	TGTGCCAGCAGCTTAACCTCAGGTACCGGGGAGCTGTTTTTT
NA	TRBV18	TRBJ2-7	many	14	CASSPRSGWDEQYF	TGTGCCAGCTCACCCCGGTCGGGGTGGGACGAGCAGTACTTC
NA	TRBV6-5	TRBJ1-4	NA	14	CASGPGQTNEKLFF	TGTGCCAGCGGGCCTGGACAAACTAATGAAAAACTGTTTTTT
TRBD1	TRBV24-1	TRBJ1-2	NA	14	CATSDQGQGGGYTF	TGTGCCACCAGTGACCAAGGACAGGGGGGCGGCTACACCTTC
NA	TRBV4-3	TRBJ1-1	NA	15	CASSQDQTVNTEAFF	TGCGCCAGCAGCCAAGATCAAACAGTGAACACTGAAGCTTTCTTT
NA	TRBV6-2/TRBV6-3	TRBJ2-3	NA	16	CASSPRAGRGTDTQYF	TGTGCCAGCAGCCCACGGGCGGGACGGGGCACAGATACGCAGTATTTT
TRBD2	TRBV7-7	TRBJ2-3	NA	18	CASSSLPGLAGGPDTQYF	TGTGCTAGCAGCTCCCTGCCGGGACTAGCGGGAGGACCAGATACGCAGTATTTT
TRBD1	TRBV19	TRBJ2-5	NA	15	CASSYGTGGRETQYF	TGTGCCAGTAGTTACGGGACAGGGGGCCGAGAGACCCAGTACTTC
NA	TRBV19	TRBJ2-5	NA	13	CASSLTGFETQYF	TGTGCCAGTAGTCTTACAGGGTTTGAGACCCAGTACTTC
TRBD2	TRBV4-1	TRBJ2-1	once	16	CASSQDWTSGYNEQFF	TGCGCCAGCAGCCAAGACTGGACTAGCGGGTACAATGAGCAGTTCTTC
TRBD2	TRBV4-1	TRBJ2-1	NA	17	CASSQEGVGLAGSKQFF	TGCGCCAGCAGCCAAGAAGGGGTGGGACTAGCGGGGAGCAAGCAGTTCTTC
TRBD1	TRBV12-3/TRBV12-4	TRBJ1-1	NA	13	CASTISGGTEAFF	TGTGCCAGCACCATCTCAGGGGGCACTGAAGCTTTCTTT
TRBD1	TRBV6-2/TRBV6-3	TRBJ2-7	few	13	CASSWDSSYEQYF	TGTGCCAGCAGTTGGGACAGTTCCTACGAGCAGTACTTC
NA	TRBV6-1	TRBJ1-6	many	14	CASSEIRERSPLHF	TGTGCCAGCAGTGAAATCAGGGAAAGGTCACCCCTCCACTTT
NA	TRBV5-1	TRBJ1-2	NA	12	CASRREDYGYTF	TGCGCCAGCAGGAGGGAGGACTATGGCTACACCTTC
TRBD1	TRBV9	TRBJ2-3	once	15	CASRAGTGDPDTQYF	TGTGCCAGCAGAGCCGGGACAGGGGATCCAGATACGCAGTATTTT
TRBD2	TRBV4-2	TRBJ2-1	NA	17	CASSQEVGLAGRNEQFF	TGTGCCAGCAGCCAAGAAGTTGGGCTAGCGGGGAGGAATGAGCAGTTCTTC
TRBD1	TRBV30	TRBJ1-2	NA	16	CAWSPLGQGRGGGYTF	TGTGCCTGGAGTCCCCTCGGACAGGGCCGGGGTGGTGGCTACACCTTC
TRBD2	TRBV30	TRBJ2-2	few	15	CAWRPTSGNTGELFF	TGTGCCTGGCGCCCGACTAGCGGGAACACCGGGGAGCTGTTTTTT
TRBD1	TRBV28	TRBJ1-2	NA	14	CASSLAGGAYGYTF	TGTGCCAGCAGTTTGGCAGGGGGCGCCTATGGCTACACCTTC
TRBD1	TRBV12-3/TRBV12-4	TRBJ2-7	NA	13	CASSSTGAHEQYF	TGTGCCAGCAGTTCGACAGGGGCCCACGAGCAGTACTTC
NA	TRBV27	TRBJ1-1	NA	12	CASSLLGHEAFF	TGTGCCAGCAGTTTATTGGGACATGAAGCTTTCTTT
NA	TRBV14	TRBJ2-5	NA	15	CASSRMGQRQETQYF	TGTGCCAGCAGCCGCATGGGACAACGACAAGAGACCCAGTACTTC
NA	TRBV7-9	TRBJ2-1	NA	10	CASQGNEQFF	TGTGCCAGTCAGGGGAATGAGCAGTTCTTC
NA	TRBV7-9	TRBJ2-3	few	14	CASSLRGGTDTQYF	TGTGCCAGCAGCTTAAGGGGTGGCACAGATACGCAGTATTTT
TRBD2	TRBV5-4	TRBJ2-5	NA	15	CASSLKAGPQETQYF	TGTGCCAGCAGCTTGAAAGCGGGGCCCCAAGAGACCCAGTACTTC
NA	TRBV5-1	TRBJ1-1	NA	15	CASSLAIGVNTEAFF	TGCGCCAGCAGCTTGGCCATAGGGGTGAACACTGAAGCTTTCTTT
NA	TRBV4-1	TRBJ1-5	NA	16	CASSQDRVGSHQPQHF	TGCGCCAGCAGCCAAGATCGGGTCGGCTCCCATCAGCCCCAGCATTTT
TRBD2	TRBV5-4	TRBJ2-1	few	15	CASSSTRGEYNEQFF	TGTGCCAGCAGTTCCACGCGGGGGGAGTACAATGAGCAGTTCTTC
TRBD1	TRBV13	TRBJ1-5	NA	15	CASSVGDRANQPQHF	TGTGCCAGCAGCGTCGGGGACAGGGCCAATCAGCCCCAGCATTTT
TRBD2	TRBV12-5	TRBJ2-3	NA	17	CASGARAGASSTDTQYF	TGTGCTAGTGGTGCTCGAGCGGGAGCCTCTAGCACAGATACGCAGTATTTT
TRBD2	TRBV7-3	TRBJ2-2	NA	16	CASSPPSGSNTGELFF	TGTGCCAGCAGCCCCCCTAGCGGGTCGAACACCGGGGAGCTGTTTTTT
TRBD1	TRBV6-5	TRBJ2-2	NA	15	CASSRDRANTGELFF	TGTGCCAGCTCCCGGGACAGGGCGAACACCGGGGAGCTGTTTTTT
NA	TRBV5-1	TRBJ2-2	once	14	CASSPGREAGELFF	TGCGCCAGCAGCCCGGGCAGGGAGGCCGGGGAGCTGTTTTTT
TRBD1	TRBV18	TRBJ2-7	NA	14	CASSPQGVSYEQYF	TGTGCCAGCTCACCGCAGGGGGTATCCTACGAGCAGTACTTC
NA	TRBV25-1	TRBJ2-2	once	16	CASSDIQGFDTGELFF	TGTGCCAGCAGTGACATACAGGGATTCGACACCGGGGAGCTGTTTTTT
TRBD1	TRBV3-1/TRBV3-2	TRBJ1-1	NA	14	CASSITQDRTEAFF	TGTGCCAGCAGCATAACACAGGACAGGACTGAAGCTTTCTTT
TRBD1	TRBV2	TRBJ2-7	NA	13	CASSGGQVYEQYF	TGTGCCAGCAGCGGCGGACAGGTCTACGAGCAGTACTTC
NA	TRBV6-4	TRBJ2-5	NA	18	CASSRPEHYQGAQETQYF	TGTGCCAGCAGTCGACCCGAACACTACCAGGGTGCCCAAGAGACCCAGTACTTC